This entry lists 8 T cell receptor beta chains sequenced from one sample in a study of metastatic and nonmetastatic thyroid tumors. TCRdb reprocessed the PCR reads using MiXCR. The sample consists of 30,000 to 35,000 clones, 25% to 35% of them appearing once. Ahead of thyroid surgery, no patient had received treatment of any kind. Sequencing was performed on blood. The receptors originated from a female donor with papillary thyroid cancer or a benign thyroid nodule (not recorded which). Some clones in this sample may be carry-over from other donors' samples.

The chain carries TRBV7-8 and TRBJ1-2; TRBD1 is a possible D gene (6 bases). The CDR3 has 15 amino acids. CDR1 and CDR2 (germline): SGHVS, FQNEAQ. The V gene lost 5 bases and the J gene lost 8 bases, with 21 bases spanning the gap. The chain's CDR3 is CASSGQGRGLRGYTF. Here the CDR3 DNA reads TGTGCCAGCAGCGGGCAGGGCAGGGGCCTTCGAGGCTACACCTTC.

CDR3 sequence (DNA): TGTGCCAGCAGCCGGCCCCTTATCACTGAAGCTTTCTTT. Its protein product is CASSRPLITEAFF. This chain connects TRBV5-6 to TRBJ1-1; D gene ambiguous. The V end lost 4 bases, the J end lost 4 bases, and 11 bases lay between the germline ends. Per the germline V gene, CDR1 is SGHDT and CDR2 is YYEEEE. The CDR3 covers 13 residues. Combining the CDR3 with reference TRBV5-6 and TRBJ1-1 gives the whole variable domain DAGVTQSPTHLIKTRGQQVTLRCSPKSGHDTVSWYQQALGQGPQFIFQYYEEEERQRGNFPDRFSGHQFPNYSSELNVNALLLGDSALYLCASSRPLITEAFFGQGTRLTVV.

This chain joins TRBV7-2 and TRBJ1-5; unclear D gene. This CDR3 contains 15 residues. Per germline, CDR1 SGHTA and CDR2 FQGNSA. The V gene lost 1 base and the J gene lost 1 base, with 8 bases spanning the gap. CDR3 bases: TGTGCCAGCAGCTTAGTAACAGAAAGCAATCAGCCCCAGCATTTT. The encoded protein is CASSLVTESNQPQHF.

This clone was observed a handful of times. The rearrangement joins TRBV5-1 to TRBJ2-7, with 11 positions matching TRBD2. Germline V CDR1 and CDR2: SGHRS, YFSETQ. The ends lost 4 bases at V and 0 bases at J; junction bases unmatched: 3. This CDR3 region has 15 residues. The CDR3 here is CASSPTSGSSYEQYF. CDR3 coding DNA: TGCGCCAGCAGCCCCACTAGCGGGAGCTCCTACGAGCAGTACTTC.

The CDR3 loop reads CASSQGLEASYGYTF. CDR3 DNA sequence: TGCGCCAGCAGCCAAGGCCTTGAGGCCAGCTATGGCTACACCTTC. The rearrangement links TRBV4-3 to TRBJ1-2, with D uncertain. Germline CDR1 LGHNA, CDR2 YSLEER. V lost 1 base and J lost 4, with 13 bases in between. The CDR3 is 15 residues long.

In this sample, this clone turned up many times. The V gene is TRBV4-1, the J gene TRBJ2-7, with D perhaps being TRBD1 or TRBD2 (5 bases each). V shed 2 bases and J shed 3 bases, with 23 bases lying between them. Germline assignment: CDR1 MGHRA and CDR2 YSYEKL. This CDR3 has 18 residues. CDR3 protein: CASSQRRGGRDGDYEQYF. CDR3 in DNA: TGCGCCAGCAGCCAAAGAAGGGGCGGAAGAGACGGGGACTACGAGCAGTACTTC.

Many counts were recorded for this clone. One base away lies a much larger clone, so this may be a sequencing read error. This sample includes further DNA sequences coding for the same CDR3. The chain carries TRBV11-2 and TRBJ1-5; perhaps TRBD1 as D (5 bases). This CDR3 has 15 residues. Germline V gene data show CDR1 as SGHAT and CDR2 as FQNNGV. The CDR3 DNA reads TGTGCCAGCAGCTTAGATCTTCGGGGCAATCAGCCCCAGCACTTT. Translated, it gives CASSLDLRGNQPQHF.

This clone was seen a handful of times. CDR3 sequence reads: CSARAHGSGLTDTQYF. In DNA, the CDR3 is TGCAGTGCTAGAGCGCATGGTTCAGGGCTTACGGATACGCAGTATTTT. The chain is built from TRBV20-1 and TRBJ2-3; D possibly corresponds to TRBD1 (5 bases). V dropped 1 base and J dropped 6 bases, with 20 bases sitting between them. In germline, CDR1 is DFQATT, CDR2 SNEGSKA (reference sequence). The CDR3 is made up of 16 amino acids.